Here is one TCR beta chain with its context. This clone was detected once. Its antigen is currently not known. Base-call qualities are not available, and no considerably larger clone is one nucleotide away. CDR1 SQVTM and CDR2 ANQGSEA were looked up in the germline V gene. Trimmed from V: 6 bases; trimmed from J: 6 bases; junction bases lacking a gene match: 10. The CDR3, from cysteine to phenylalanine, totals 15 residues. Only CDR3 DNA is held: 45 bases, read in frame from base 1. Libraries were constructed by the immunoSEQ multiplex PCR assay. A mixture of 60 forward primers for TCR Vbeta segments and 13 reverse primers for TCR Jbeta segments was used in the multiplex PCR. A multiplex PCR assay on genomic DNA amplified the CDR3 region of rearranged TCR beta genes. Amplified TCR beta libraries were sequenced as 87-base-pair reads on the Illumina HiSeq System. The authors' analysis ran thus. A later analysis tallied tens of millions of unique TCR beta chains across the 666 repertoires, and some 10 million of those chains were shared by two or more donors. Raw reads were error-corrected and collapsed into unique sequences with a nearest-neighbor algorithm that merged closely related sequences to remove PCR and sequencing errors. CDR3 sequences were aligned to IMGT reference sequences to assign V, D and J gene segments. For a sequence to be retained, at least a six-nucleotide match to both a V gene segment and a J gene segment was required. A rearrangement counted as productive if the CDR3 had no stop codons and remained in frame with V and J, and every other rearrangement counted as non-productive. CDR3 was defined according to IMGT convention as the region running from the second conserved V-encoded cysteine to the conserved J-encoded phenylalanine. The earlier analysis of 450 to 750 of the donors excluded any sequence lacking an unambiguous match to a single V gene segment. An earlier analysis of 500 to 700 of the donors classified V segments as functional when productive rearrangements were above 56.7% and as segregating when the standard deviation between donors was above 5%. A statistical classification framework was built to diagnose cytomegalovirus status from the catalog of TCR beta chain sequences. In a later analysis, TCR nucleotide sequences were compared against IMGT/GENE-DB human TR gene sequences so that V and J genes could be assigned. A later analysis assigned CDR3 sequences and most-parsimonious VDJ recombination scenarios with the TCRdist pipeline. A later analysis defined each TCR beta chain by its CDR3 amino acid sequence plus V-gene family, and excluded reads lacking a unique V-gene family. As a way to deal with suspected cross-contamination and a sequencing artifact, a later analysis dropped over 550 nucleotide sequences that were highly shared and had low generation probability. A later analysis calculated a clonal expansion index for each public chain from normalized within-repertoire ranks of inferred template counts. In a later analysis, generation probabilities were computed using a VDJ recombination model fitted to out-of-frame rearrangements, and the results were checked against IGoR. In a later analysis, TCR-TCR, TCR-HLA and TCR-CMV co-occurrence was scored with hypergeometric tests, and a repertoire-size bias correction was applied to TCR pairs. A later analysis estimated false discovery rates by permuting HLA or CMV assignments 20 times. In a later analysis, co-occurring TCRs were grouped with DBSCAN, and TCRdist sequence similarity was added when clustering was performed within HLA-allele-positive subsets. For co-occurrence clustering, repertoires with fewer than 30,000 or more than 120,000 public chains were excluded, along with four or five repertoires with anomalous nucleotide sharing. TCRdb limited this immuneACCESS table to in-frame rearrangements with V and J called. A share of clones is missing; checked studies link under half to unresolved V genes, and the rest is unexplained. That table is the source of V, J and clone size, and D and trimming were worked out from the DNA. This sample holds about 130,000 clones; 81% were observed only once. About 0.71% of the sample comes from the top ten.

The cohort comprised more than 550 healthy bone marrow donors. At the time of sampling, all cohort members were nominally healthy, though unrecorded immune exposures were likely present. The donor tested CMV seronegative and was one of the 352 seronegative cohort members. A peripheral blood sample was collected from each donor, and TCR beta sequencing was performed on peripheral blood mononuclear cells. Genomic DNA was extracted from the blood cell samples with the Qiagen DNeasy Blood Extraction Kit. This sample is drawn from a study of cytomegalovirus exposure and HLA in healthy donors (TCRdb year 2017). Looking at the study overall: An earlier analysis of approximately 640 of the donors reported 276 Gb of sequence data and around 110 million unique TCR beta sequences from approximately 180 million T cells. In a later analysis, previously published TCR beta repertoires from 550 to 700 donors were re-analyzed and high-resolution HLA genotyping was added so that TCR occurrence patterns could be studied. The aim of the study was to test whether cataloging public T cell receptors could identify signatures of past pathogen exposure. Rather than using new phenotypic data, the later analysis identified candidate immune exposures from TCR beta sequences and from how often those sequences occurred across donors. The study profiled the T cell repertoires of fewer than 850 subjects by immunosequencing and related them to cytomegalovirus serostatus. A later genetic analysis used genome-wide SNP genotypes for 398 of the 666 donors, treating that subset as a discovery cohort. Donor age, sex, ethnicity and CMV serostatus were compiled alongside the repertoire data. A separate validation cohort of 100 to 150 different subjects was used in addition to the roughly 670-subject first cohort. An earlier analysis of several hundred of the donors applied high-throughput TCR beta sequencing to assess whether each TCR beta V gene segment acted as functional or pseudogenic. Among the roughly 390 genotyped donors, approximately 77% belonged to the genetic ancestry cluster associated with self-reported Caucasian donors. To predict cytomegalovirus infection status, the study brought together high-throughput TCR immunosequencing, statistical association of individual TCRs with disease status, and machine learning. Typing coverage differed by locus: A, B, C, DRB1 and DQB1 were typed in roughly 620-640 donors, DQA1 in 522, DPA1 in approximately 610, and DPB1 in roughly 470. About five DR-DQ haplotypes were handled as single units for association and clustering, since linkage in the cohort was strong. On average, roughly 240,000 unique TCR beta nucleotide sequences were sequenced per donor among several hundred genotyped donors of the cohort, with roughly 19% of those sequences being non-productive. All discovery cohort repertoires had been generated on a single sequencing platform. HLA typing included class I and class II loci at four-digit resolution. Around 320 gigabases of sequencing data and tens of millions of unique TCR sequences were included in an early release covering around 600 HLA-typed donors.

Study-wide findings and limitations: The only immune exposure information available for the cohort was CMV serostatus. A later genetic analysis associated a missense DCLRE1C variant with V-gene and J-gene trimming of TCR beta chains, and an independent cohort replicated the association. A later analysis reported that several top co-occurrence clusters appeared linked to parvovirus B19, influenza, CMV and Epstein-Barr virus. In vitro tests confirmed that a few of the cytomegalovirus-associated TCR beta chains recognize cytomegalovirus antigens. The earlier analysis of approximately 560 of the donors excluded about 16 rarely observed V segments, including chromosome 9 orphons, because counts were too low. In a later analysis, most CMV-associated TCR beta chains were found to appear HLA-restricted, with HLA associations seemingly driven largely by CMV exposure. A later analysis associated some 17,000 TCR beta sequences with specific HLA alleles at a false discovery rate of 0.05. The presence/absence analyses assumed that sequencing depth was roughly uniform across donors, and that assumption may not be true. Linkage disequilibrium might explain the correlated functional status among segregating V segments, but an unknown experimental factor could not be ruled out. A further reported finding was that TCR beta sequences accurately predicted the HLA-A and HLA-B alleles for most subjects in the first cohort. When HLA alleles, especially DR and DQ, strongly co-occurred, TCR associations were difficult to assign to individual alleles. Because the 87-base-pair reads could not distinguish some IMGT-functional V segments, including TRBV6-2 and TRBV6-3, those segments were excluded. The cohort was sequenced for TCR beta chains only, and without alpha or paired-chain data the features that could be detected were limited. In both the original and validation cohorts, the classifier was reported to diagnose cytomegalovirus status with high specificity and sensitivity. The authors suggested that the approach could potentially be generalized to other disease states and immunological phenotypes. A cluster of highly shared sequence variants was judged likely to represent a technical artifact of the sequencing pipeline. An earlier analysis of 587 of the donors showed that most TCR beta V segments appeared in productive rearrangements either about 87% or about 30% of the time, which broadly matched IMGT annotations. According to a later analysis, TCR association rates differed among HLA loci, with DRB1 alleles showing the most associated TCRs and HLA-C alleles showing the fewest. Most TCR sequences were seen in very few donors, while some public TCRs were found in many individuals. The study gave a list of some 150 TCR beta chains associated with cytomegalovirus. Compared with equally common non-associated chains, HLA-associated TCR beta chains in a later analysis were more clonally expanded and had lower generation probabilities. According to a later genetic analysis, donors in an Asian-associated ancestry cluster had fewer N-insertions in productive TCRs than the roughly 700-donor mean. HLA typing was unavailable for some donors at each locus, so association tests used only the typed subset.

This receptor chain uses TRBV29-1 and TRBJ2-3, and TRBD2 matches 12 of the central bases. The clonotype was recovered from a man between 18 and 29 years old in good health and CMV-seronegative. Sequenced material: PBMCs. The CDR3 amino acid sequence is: CSVGGLAGLLDTQYF. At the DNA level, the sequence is TGCAGCGTGGGGGGACTAGCGGGTTTATTGGATACGCAGTATTTT.